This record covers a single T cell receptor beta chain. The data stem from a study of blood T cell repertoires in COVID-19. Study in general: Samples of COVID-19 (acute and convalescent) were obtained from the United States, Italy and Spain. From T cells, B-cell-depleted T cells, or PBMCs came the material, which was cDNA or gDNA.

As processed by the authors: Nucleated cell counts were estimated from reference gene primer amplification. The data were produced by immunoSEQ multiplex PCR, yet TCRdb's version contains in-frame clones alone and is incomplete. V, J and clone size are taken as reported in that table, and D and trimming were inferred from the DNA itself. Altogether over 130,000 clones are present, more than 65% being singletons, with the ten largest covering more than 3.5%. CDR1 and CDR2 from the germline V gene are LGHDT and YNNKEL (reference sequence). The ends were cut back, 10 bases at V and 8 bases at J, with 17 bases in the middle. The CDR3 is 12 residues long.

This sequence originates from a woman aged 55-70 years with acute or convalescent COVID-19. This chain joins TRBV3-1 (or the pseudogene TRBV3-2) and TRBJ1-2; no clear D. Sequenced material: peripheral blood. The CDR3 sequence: CATQAGERGYTF. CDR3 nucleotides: TGTGCCACCCAAGCCGGGGAAAGGGGCTACACCTTC.